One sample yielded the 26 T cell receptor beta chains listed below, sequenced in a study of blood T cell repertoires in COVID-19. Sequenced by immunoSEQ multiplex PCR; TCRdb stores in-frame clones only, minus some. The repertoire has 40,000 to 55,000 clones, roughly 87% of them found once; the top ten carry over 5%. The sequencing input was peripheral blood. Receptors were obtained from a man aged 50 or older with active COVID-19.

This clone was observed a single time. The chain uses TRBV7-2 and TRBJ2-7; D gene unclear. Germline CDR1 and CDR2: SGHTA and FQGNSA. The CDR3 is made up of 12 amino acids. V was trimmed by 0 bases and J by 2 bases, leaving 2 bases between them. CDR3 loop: CASSLATYEQYF. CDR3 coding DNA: TGTGCCAGCAGCTTAGCCACCTACGAGCAGTACTTC.

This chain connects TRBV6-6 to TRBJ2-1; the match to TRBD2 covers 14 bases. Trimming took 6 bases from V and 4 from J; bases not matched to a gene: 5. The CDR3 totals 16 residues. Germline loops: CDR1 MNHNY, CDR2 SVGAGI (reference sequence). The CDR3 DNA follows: TGTGCCAGCAGAGGGACTAGCGGGAGTTTTTACAATGAGCAGTTCTTC. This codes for CASRGTSGSFYNEQFF.

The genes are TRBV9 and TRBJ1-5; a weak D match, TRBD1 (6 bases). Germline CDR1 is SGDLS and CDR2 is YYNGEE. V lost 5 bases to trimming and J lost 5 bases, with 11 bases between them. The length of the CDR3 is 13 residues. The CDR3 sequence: CASSTQGHQPQHF. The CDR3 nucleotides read TGTGCCAGCAGTACACAGGGTCATCAGCCCCAGCATTTT.

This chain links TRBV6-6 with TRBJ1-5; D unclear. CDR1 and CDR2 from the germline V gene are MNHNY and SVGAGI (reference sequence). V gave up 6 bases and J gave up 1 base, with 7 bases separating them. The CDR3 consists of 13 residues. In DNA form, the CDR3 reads TGTGCCAGCAGACTAACCAGCAATCAGCCCCAGCATTTT. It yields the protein CASRLTSNQPQHF.

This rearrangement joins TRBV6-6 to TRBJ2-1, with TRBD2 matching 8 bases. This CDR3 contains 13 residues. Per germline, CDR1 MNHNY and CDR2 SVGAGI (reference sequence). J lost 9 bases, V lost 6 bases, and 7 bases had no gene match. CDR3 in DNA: TGTGCCAGCAGCCCTGGCACTAGCGGTGAGCAGTTCTTC. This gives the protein CASSPGTSGEQFF.

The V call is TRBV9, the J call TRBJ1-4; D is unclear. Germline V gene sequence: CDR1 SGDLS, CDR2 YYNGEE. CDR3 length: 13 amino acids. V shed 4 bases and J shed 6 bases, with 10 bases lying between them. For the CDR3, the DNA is TGTGCCAGCAGCCTTAACGGGTATGAAAAACTGTTTTTT. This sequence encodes CASSLNGYEKLFF.

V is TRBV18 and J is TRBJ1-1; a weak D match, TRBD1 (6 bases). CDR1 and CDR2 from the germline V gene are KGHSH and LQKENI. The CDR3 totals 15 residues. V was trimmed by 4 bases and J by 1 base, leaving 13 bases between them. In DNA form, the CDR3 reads TGTGCCAGCTCACTGCTCCGGGACACGAACACTGAAGCTTTCTTT. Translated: CASSLLRDTNTEAFF.

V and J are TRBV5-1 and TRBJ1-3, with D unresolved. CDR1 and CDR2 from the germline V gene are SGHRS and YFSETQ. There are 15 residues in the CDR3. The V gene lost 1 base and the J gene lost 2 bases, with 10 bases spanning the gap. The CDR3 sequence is CASSLMGSTGNTIYF. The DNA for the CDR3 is TGCGCCAGCAGCTTGATGGGGAGTACTGGAAACACCATATATTTT.

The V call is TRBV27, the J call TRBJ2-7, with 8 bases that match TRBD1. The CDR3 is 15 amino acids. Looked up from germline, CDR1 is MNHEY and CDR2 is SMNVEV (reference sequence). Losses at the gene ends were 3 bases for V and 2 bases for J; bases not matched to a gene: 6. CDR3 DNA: TGTGCCAGCAGTTTGGCGACAGGGGATCCCTACGAGCAGTACTTC. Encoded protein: CASSLATGDPYEQYF.

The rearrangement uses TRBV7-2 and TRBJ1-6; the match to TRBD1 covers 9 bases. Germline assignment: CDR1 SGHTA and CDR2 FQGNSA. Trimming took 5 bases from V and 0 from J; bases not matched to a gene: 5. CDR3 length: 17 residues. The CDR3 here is CASSLDRGISYNSPLHF. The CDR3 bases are TGTGCCAGCAGCCTGGACAGGGGCATCTCCTATAATTCACCCCTCCACTTT.

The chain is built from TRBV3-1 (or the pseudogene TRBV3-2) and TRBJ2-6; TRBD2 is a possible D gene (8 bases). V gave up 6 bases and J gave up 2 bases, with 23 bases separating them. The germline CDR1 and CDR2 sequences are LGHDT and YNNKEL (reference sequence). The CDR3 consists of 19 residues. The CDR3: CASRKGASGYLAGANVLTF. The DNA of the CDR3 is TGTGCCAGCAGGAAGGGGGCTAGCGGGTATCTGGCTGGGGCCAACGTCCTGACTTTC.

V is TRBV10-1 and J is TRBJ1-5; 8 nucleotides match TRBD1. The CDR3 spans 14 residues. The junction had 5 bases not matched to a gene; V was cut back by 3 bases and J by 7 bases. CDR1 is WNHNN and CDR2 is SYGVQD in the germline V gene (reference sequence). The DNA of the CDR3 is TGCGCCAGCAGTGAAGGACAGGGAGGGCAGCCCCAGCATTTT. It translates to CASSEGQGGQPQHF.

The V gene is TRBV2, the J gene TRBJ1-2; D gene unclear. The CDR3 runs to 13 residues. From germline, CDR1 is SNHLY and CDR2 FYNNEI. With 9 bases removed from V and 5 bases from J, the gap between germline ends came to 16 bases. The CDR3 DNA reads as TGTGCCAGTAACCTTGGAAGCGAATATGGCTACACCTTC. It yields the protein CASNLGSEYGYTF.

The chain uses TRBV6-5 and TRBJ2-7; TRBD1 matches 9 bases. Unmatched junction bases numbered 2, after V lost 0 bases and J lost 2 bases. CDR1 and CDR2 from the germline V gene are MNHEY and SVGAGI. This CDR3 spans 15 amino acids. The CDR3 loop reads CASSYSGQGTYEQYF. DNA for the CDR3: TGTGCCAGCAGTTACTCGGGACAGGGAACCTACGAGCAGTACTTC.

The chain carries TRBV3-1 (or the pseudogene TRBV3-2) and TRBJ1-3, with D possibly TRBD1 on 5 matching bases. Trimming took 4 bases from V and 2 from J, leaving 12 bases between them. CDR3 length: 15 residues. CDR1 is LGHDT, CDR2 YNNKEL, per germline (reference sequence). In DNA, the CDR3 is TGTGCCAGCAGCCCTCAGGGCTCTACTGGAAACACCATATATTTT. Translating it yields CASSPQGSTGNTIYF.

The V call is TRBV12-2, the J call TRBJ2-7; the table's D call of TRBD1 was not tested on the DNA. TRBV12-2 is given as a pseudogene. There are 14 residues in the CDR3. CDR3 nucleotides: TGTGCAAGTCGTGGCCCTCTCAGCTCCTACGAGCAGTACTTC. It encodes CASRGPLSSYEQYF.

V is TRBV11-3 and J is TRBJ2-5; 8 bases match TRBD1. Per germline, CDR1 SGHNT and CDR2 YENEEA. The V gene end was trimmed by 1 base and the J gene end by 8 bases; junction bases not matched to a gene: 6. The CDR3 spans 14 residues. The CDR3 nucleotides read TGTGCCAGCAGCTTAGCGCACAGGGGGGCAACCCAGTACTTC. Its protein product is CASSLAHRGATQYF.

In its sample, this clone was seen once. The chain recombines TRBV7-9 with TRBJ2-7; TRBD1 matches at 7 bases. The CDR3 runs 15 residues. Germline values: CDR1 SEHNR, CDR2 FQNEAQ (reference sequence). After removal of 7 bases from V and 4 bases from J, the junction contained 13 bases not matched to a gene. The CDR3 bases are TGTGCCAGCACCGTAAAAACCGGGACAGAATACGAGCAGTACTTC. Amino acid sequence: CASTVKTGTEYEQYF. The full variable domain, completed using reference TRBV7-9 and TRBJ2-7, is DTGVSQNPRHKITKRGQNVTFRCDPISEHNRLYWYRQTLGQGPEFLTYFQNEAQLEKSRLLSDRFSAERPKGSFSTLEIQRTEQGDSAMYLCASTVKTGTEYEQYFGPGTRLTVT.

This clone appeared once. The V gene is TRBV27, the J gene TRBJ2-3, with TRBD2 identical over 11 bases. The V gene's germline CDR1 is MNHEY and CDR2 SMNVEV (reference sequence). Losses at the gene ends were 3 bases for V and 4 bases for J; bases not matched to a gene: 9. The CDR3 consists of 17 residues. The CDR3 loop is CASSFPGSGGDPDTQYF. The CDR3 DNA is TGTGCCAGCAGTTTCCCCGGTAGCGGGGGGGACCCAGATACGCAGTATTTT.

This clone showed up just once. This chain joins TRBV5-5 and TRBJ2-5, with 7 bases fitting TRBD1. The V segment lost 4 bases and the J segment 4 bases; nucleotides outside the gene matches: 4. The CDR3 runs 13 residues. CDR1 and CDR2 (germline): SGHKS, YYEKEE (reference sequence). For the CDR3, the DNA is TGTGCCAGCAGCCAAGGGGGCACAGAGACCCAGTACTTC. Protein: CASSQGGTETQYF.

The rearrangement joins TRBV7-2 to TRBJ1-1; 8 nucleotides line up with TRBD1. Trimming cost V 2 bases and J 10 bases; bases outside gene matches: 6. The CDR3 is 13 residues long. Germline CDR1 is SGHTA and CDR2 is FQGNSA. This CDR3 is CASSLRQGAGAFF. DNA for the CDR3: TGTGCCAGCAGCTTAAGGCAGGGGGCAGGAGCTTTCTTT. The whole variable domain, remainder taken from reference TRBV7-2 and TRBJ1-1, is GAGVSQSPSNKVTEKGKDVELRCDPISGHTALYWYRQSLGQGLEFLIYFQGNSAPDKSGLPSDRFSAERTGGSVSTLTIQRTQQEDSAVYLCASSLRQGAGAFFGQGTRLTVV.

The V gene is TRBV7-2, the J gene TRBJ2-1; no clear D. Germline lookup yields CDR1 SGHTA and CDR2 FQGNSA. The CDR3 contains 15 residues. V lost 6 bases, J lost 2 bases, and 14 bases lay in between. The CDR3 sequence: CASSPVAEPYNEQFF. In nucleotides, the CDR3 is TGTGCCAGCAGTCCAGTGGCGGAGCCCTACAATGAGCAGTTCTTC.

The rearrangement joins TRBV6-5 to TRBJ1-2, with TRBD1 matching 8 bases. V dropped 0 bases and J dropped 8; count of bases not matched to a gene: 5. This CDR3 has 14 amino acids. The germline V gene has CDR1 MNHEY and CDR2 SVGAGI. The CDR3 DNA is TGTGCCAGCAGTTACTCCCAGGGGGCGGGCGGCTACACCTTC. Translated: CASSYSQGAGGYTF.

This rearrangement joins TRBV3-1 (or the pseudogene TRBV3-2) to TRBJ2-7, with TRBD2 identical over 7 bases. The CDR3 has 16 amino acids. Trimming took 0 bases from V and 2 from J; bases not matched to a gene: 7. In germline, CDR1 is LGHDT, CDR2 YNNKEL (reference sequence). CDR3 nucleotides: TGTGCCAGCAGCCAAGATAGGGGAGGGATCCCCTACGAGCAGTACTTC. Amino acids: CASSQDRGGIPYEQYF.

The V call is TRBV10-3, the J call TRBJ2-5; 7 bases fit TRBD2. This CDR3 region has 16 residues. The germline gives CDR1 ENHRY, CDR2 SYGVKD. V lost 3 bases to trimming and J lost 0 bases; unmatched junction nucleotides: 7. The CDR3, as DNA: TGTGCCATCAGTGATACGGGCGGGAGTAACCAAGAGACCCAGTACTTC. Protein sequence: CAISDTGGSNQETQYF.

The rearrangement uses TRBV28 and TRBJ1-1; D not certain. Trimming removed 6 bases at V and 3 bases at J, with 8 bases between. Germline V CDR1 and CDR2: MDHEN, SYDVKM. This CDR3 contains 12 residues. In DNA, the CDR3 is TGTGCCAGCAGCAGACTTGACACTGAAGCTTTCTTT. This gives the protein CASSRLDTEAFF.